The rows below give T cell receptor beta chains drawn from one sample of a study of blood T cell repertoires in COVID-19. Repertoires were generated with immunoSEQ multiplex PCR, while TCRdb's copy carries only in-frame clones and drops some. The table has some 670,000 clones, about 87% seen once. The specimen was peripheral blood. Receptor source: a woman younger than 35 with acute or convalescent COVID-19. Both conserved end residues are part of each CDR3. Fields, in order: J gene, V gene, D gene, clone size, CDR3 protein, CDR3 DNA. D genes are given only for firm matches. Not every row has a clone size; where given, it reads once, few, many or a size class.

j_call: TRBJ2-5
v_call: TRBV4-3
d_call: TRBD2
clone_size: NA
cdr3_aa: CASSRGLAEETQYF
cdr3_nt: TGCGCCAGCAGCCGCGGACTAGCGGAAGAGACCCAGTACTTC

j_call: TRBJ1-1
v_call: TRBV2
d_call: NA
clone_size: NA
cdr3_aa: CASREGGRTEAFF
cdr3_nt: TGTGCCAGCAGAGAGGGGGGGCGGACTGAAGCTTTCTTT

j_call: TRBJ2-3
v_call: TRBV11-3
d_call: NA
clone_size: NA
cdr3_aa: CASSGGAKPHTDTQYF
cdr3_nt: TGTGCCAGCAGCGGGGGGGCCAAGCCCCACACAGATACGCAGTATTTT

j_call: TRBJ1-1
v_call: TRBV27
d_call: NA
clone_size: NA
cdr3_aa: CASSPREEYTEAFF
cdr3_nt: TGTGCCAGCAGTCCCCGGGAAGAGTACACTGAAGCTTTCTTT

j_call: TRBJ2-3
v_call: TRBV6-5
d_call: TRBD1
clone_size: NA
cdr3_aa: CASSSGHGQASDTQYF
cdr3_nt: TGTGCCAGCAGTTCTGGACACGGACAGGCTTCAGATACGCAGTATTTT

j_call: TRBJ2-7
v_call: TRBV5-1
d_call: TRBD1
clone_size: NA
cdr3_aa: CASSPGQDSYEQYF
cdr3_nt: TGCGCCAGCAGCCCGGGACAGGACTCATACGAGCAGTACTTC

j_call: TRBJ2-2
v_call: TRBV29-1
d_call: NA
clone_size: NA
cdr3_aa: CSVGVEADPLGELFF
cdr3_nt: TGCAGCGTGGGCGTCGAGGCAGATCCACTCGGGGAGCTGTTTTTT

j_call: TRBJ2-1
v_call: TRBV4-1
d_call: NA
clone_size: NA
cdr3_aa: CASSLTTSGGAEQFF
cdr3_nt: TGCGCCAGCAGCCTAACGACTAGTGGGGGGGCTGAGCAGTTCTTC

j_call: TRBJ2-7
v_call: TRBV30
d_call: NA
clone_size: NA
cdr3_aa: CAWSFLYEQYF
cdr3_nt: TGTGCCTGGAGTTTCCTCTACGAGCAGTACTTC

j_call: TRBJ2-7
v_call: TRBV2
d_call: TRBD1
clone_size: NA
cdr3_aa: CASIGTGYEQYF
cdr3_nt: TGTGCCAGCATTGGGACAGGGTACGAGCAGTACTTC

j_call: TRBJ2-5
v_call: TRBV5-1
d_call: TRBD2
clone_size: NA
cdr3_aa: CASSLSGGETQYF
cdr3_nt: TGCGCCAGCAGCTTGAGCGGGGGAGAGACCCAGTACTTC

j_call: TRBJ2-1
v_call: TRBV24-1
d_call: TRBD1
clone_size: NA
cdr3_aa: CATSDPGQGHYNEQFF
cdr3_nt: TGTGCCACCAGTGACCCCGGACAGGGCCACTACAATGAGCAGTTCTTC

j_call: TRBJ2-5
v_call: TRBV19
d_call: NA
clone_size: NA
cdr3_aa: CASSIAGETQYF
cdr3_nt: TGTGCCAGTAGTATAGCCGGGGAGACCCAGTACTTC

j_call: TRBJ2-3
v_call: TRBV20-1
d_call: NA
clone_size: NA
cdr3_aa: CSQGEADTQYF
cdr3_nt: TGCAGCCAAGGGGAGGCAGATACGCAGTATTTT

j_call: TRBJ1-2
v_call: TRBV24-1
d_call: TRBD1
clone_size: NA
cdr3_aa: CATSDPRDSYGYTF
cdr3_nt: TGTGCCACCAGTGATCCCCGGGACAGTTATGGCTACACCTTC

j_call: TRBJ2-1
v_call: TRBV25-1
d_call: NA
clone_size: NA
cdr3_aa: CASIPMGAGENEQFF
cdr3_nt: TGTGCCAGCATCCCCATGGGGGCCGGGGAAAATGAGCAGTTCTTC

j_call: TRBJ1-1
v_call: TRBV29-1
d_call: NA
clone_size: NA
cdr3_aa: CSIIVNTEAFF
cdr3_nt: TGCAGCATAATAGTGAACACTGAAGCTTTCTTT

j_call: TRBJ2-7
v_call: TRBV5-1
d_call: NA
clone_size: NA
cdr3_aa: CASSFLEGDYEQYF
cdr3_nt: TGCGCCAGCAGCTTCCTAGAAGGAGACTACGAGCAGTACTTC

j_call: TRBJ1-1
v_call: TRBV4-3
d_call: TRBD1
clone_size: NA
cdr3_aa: CASSPGQGDTEAFF
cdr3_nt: TGCGCCAGCAGCCCCGGACAGGGGGACACTGAAGCTTTCTTT

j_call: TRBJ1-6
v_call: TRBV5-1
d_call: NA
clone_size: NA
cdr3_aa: CASSLTTGFSSPLHF
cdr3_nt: TGCGCCAGCAGCTTGACCACAGGGTTCTCTTCACCCCTCCACTTT

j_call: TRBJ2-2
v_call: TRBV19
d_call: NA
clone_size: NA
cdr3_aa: CASSPTLWGGYTGELFF
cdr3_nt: TGTGCCAGTAGCCCTACTCTTTGGGGGGGCTACACCGGGGAGCTGTTTTTT

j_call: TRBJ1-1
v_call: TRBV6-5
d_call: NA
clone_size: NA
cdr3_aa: CASRRGMNTEAFF
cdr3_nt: TGTGCCAGCAGACGGGGGATGAACACTGAAGCTTTCTTT

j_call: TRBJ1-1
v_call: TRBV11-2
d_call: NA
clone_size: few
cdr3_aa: CASSLRGTEAFF
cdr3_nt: TGTGCCAGCAGCCTTCGGGGCACTGAAGCTTTCTTT

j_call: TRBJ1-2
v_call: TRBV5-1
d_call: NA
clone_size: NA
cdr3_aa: CASSLGSSYGYTF
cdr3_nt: TGCGCCAGCAGCTTGGGGAGTTCCTATGGCTACACCTTC

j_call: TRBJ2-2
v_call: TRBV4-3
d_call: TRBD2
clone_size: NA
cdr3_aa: CASSPRLAGGSTGELFF
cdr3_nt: TGCGCCAGCAGTCCTCGACTAGCGGGGGGCTCCACCGGGGAGCTGTTTTTT

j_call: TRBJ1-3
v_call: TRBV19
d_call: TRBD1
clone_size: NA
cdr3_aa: CASSDWTGAGNTIYF
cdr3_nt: TGTGCCAGTAGTGACTGGACAGGGGCCGGAAACACCATATATTTT

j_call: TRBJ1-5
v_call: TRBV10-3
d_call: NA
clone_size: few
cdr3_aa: CAIRETGGVGPQHF
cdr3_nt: TGTGCCATCAGGGAGACAGGCGGGGTTGGGCCCCAGCATTTT

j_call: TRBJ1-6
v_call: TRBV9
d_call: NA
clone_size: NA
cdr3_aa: CASSVPGTILHF
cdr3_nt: TGTGCCAGCAGCGTCCCGGGGACAATCCTCCACTTT

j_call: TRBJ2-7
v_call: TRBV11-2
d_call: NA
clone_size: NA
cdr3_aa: CASSFDGRTYEQYF
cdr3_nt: TGTGCCAGCAGCTTTGACGGGAGAACCTACGAGCAGTACTTC

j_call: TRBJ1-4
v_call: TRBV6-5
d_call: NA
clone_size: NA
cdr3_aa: CASGRGHPDEKLFF
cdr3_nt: TGTGCCAGCGGTAGGGGACATCCCGACGAAAAACTGTTTTTT

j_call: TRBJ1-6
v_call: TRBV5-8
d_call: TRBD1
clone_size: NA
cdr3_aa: CASSIPDRASYNSPLHF
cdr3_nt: TGTGCCAGCAGCATACCGGACAGGGCATCATATAATTCACCCCTCCACTTT

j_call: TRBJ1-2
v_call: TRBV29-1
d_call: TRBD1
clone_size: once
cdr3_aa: CSVDRVLNGYTF
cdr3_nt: TGCAGCGTAGACAGGGTATTGAATGGCTACACCTTC

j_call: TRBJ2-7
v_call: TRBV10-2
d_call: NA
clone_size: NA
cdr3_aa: CASKSALRAEQYF
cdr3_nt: TGCGCCAGCAAATCGGCGCTCAGGGCCGAGCAGTACTTC

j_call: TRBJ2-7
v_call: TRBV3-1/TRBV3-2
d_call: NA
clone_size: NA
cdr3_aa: CASSPGGGGVDEQYF
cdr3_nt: TGTGCCAGCAGCCCCGGTGGAGGGGGCGTCGACGAGCAGTACTTC

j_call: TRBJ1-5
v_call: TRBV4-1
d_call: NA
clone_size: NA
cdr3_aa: CASSQGSWGGNQPQHF
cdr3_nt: TGCGCCAGCAGCCAAGGGTCTTGGGGGGGCAATCAGCCCCAGCATTTT

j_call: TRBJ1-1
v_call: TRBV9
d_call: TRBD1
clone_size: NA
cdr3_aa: CASSVTGGSAEAFF
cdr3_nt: TGTGCCAGCAGCGTTACAGGGGGCTCTGCTGAAGCTTTCTTT

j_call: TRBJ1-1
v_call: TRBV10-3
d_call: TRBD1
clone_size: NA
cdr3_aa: CAISPTGGLISNREDTEAFF
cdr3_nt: TGTGCCATCAGTCCGACAGGGGGCTTGATATCTAATAGAGAGGACACTGAAGCTTTCTTT

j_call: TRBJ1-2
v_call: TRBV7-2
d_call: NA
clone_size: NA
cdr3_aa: CASSQGNPTDGYTF
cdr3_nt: TGTGCCAGCAGCCAGGGGAACCCAACGGATGGCTACACCTTC

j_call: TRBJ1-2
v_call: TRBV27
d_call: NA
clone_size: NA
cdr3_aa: CASSSDRQYSTNYGYTF
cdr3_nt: TGTGCCAGCAGCTCCGATCGACAGTACTCTACTAACTATGGCTACACCTTC

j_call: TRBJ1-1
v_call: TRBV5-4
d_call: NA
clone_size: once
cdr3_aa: CASSFGGEAFF
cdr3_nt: TGTGCCAGCAGCTTCGGCGGGGAAGCTTTCTTT